The rows below give T cell receptor beta chains drawn from one sample of a study of cytomegalovirus exposure and HLA in healthy donors. Sequenced by immunoSEQ multiplex PCR; TCRdb stores in-frame clones only, minus some. The top ten hold 1.4% to 1.5% of the sample, which has 150,000 to 200,000 clones, approximately 80% seen once. The sequenced sample was PBMCs. The receptor source for this set is a male donor in good health and CMV-seronegative. The CDR3 runs from the conserved cysteine through the conserved F or W. The order of the fields is V gene, D gene, J gene, clone size, CDR3 protein, CDR3 DNA. The D gene is left open where the match is weak. The size of a clone is reported for some rows only, either as once, few or many, or as a class for expanded clones.

>TRBV7-9|.|TRBJ2-5|.
CSSSPNTETQYF
TGTTCCAGCAGCCCCAACACAGAGACCCAGTACTTC
>TRBV9|TRBD1|TRBJ2-3|.
CASSVDTGGGDTQYF
TGTGCCAGCAGCGTAGATACAGGGGGCGGCGATACGCAGTATTTT
>TRBV28|.|TRBJ2-7|.
CASSLRPPAGAYEQYF
TGTGCCAGCAGTCTCCGACCCCCAGCGGGTGCCTACGAGCAGTACTTC
>TRBV27|TRBD2|TRBJ2-5|.
CASRTTRLAGDWDF
TGTGCCAGCAGGACCACCCGACTAGCGGGAGATTGGGACTTC
>TRBV7-9|TRBD2|TRBJ2-5|.
CASSFNSGGEQETQYF
TGTGCCAGCAGCTTTAATAGCGGGGGGGAACAAGAGACCCAGTACTTC
>TRBV29-1|.|TRBJ2-7|.
CSVEVRGPLSYEQYF
TGCAGCGTTGAAGTCAGGGGCCCCCTCTCTTACGAGCAGTACTTC
>TRBV5-4|.|TRBJ1-4|.
CASSLMGSEKLFF
TGTGCCAGCAGCCTAATGGGGAGCGAAAAACTGTTTTTT
>TRBV6-6|.|TRBJ2-7|few
CASSPFQGSHEQYF
TGTGCCAGCAGTCCGTTCCAGGGGTCCCACGAGCAGTACTTC
>TRBV5-4|TRBD2|TRBJ2-5|.
CASSLASGETQYF
TGTGCCAGCAGCCTAGCTAGCGGTGAGACCCAGTACTTC
>TRBV5-4|TRBD2|TRBJ2-7|.
CASSSQTSGSYEQYF
TGTGCCAGCAGCTCGCAGACTAGCGGGAGTTACGAGCAGTACTTC
>TRBV28|.|TRBJ1-3|.
CASSLSGRNTIYF
TGTGCCAGCAGTTTATCGGGTAGAAACACCATATATTTT
>TRBV28|.|TRBJ2-7|.
CASSFSTAYEQYF
TGTGCCAGCAGTTTCTCGACAGCCTACGAGCAGTACTTC
>TRBV2|TRBD1|TRBJ1-1|.
CASTGTASNTEAFF
TGTGCCAGCACAGGGACAGCCTCGAACACTGAAGCTTTCTTT
>TRBV4-3|.|TRBJ1-1|.
CASSQDPGNTEAFF
TGCGCCAGCAGCCAAGATCCGGGGAACACTGAAGCTTTCTTT
>TRBV28|TRBD2|TRBJ2-7|.
CASSIMGEGITYEQYF
TGTGCCAGCAGCATTATGGGGGAGGGAATAACCTACGAGCAGTACTTC
>TRBV11-2|.|TRBJ2-6|.
CASSRFGGAPGANVLTF
TGTGCCAGCAGCCGTTTTGGGGGGGCACCTGGGGCCAACGTCCTGACTTTC
>TRBV19|.|TRBJ2-1|few
CASSITGGPYNEQFF
TGTGCCAGTAGTATTACAGGAGGGCCTTACAATGAGCAGTTCTTC
>TRBV5-6|.|TRBJ1-2|few
CASSLVATENYGYTF
TGTGCCAGCAGCTTGGTCGCGACAGAGAACTATGGCTACACCTTC
>TRBV6-1|.|TRBJ2-1|.
CASSEGPTAYNEQFF
TGTGCCAGCAGTGAAGGGCCGACAGCCTACAATGAGCAGTTCTTC
>TRBV7-9|.|TRBJ1-1|.
CASSLIGGVNTEAFF
TGTGCCAGCAGCTTAATCGGAGGGGTTAACACTGAAGCTTTCTTT
>TRBV19|TRBD2|TRBJ2-7|.
CASSIAGGPYEQYF
TGTGCCAGTAGTATAGCGGGGGGGCCCTACGAGCAGTACTTC
>TRBV9|TRBD2|TRBJ2-5|.
CASSASGGAGQETQYF
TGTGCCAGCAGCGCAAGCGGGGGGGCTGGCCAAGAGACCCAGTACTTC
>TRBV27|.|TRBJ1-5|.
CASSLSSGSNQPQHF
TGTGCCAGCAGTTTATCGTCCGGGAGCAATCAGCCCCAGCATTTT
>TRBV29-1|.|TRBJ2-2|.
CSVGGGAGEWTGELFF
TGCAGCGTCGGGGGTGGGGCAGGAGAATGGACCGGGGAGCTGTTTTTT
>TRBV9|.|TRBJ1-1|.
CASGRAGPMNTEAFF
TGTGCCAGCGGTAGGGCAGGGCCCATGAACACTGAAGCTTTCTTT
>TRBV19|.|TRBJ1-2|.
CASSNAGAAAGYGYTF
TGTGCCAGTTCCAATGCAGGGGCGGCAGCTGGCTATGGCTACACCTTC
>TRBV7-2|TRBD2|TRBJ2-1|.
CASSLVGSRGGGQFF
TGTGCCAGCAGCTTAGTCGGCTCGCGGGGGGGCGGGCAGTTCTTC
>TRBV10-3|.|TRBJ1-1|.
CATKLWEDTEAFF
TGTGCCACCAAACTTTGGGAGGACACTGAAGCTTTCTTT
>TRBV9|.|TRBJ2-7|few
CASSPQDTYEQYF
TGTGCCAGCAGCCCCCAGGATACCTACGAGCAGTACTTC
>TRBV5-1|.|TRBJ1-1|.
CASSFLGGLSTEAFF
TGCGCCAGCAGCTTTTTGGGGGGTTTAAGCACTGAAGCTTTCTTT
>TRBV19|.|TRBJ1-5|.
CASSIAIRDTQHF
TGTGCCAGTAGTATAGCTATCCGGGACACCCAACATTTT
>TRBV6-5|.|TRBJ2-7|.
CASRSQQSHSYEQYF
TGTGCCAGCAGGTCCCAACAGAGTCACAGCTACGAGCAGTACTTC
>TRBV5-6|TRBD2|TRBJ2-5|few
CASSLVSAGEQETQYF
TGTGCCAGCAGCTTGGTGTCAGCGGGGGAGCAAGAGACCCAGTACTTC
>TRBV4-1|.|TRBJ1-5|.
CASSQEENRYQPQHF
TGCGCCAGCAGCCAAGAAGAAAACAGGTATCAGCCCCAGCATTTT
>TRBV18|TRBD1|TRBJ1-4|.
CASSDVSGGSNEKLFF
TGTGCCAGCTCAGACGTATCAGGGGGATCTAATGAAAAACTGTTTTTT
>TRBV28|.|TRBJ2-1|.
CASMAGFYNEQFF
TGTGCCAGCATGGCGGGATTCTACAATGAGCAGTTCTTC
>TRBV7-2|.|TRBJ2-3|.
CASSLVGLRGVKDTQYF
TGTGCCAGCAGCTTAGTTGGGTTGCGGGGTGTTAAAGATACGCAGTATTTT
>TRBV28|TRBD1|TRBJ1-2|.
CASSLGQGALSYGYTF
TGTGCCAGCAGTTTAGGACAGGGGGCGTTGAGCTATGGCTACACCTTC
>TRBV4-2|TRBD2|TRBJ2-1|.
CASSQVLAGGNNEQFF
TGTGCCAGCAGCCAGGTTCTAGCGGGAGGTAACAATGAGCAGTTCTTC
>TRBV28|TRBD1|TRBJ1-2|.
CASRPTGTYGYTF
TGTGCCAGCAGGCCGACAGGGACCTATGGCTACACCTTC
>TRBV9|.|TRBJ2-1|.
CASSVVGGMEFF
TGTGCCAGCAGCGTAGTCGGCGGCATGGAGTTCTTC
>TRBV25-1|.|TRBJ2-1|.
CASNSYSYNEQFF
TGTGCCAGCAATAGCTACTCCTACAATGAGCAGTTCTTC
>TRBV6-5|.|TRBJ1-1|few
CASRPRGSTEAFF
TGTGCCAGCAGGCCACGGGGATCAACTGAAGCTTTCTTT
>TRBV27|.|TRBJ2-7|.
CASSFGTPYEQYF
TGTGCCAGCAGTTTTGGTACTCCCTACGAGCAGTACTTC
>TRBV29-1|.|TRBJ1-5|.
CSVSLRNQPQHF
TGCAGCGTTTCACTTCGGAATCAGCCCCAGCATTTT